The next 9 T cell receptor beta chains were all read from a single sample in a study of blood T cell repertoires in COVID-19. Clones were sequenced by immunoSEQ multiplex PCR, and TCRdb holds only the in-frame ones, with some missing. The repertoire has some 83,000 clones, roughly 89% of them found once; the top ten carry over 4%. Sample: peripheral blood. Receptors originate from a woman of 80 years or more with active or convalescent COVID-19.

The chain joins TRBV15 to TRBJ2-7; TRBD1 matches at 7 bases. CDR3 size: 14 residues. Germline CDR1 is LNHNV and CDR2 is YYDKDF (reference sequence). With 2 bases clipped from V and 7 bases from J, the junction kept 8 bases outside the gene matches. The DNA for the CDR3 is TGTGCCACCAGCAGATCCCCGACAGGGACGGAGCAGTACTTC. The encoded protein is CATSRSPTGTEQYF.

The CDR3 nucleotides read TGTGCCAGCAGCCAGCCTCTAGCGGAGAATACAGATACGCAGTATTTT. Its protein is CASSQPLAENTDTQYF. The V gene is TRBV3-1 (or the pseudogene TRBV3-2), the J gene TRBJ2-3, with 7 bases aligning to TRBD2. V lost 3 bases, J lost 3 bases, and 9 bases stayed unmatched. Germline CDR1 and CDR2: LGHDT and YNNKEL (reference sequence). The CDR3 has 16 residues.

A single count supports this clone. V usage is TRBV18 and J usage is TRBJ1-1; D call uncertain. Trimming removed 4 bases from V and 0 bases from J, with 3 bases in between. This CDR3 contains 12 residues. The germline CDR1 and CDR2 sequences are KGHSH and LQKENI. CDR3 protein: CASSLVNTEAFF. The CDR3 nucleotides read TGTGCCAGCTCACTCGTGAACACTGAAGCTTTCTTT.

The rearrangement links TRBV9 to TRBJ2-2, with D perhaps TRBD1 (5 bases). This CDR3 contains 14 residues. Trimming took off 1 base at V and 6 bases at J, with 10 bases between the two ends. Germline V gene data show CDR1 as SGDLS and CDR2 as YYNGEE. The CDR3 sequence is CASSVTGYAGELFF. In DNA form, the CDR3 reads TGTGCCAGCAGCGTAACAGGATACGCCGGGGAGCTGTTTTTT. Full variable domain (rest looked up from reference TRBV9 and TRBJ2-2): DSGVTQTPKHLITATGQRVTLRCSPRSGDLSVYWYQQSLDQGLQFLIQYYNGEERAKGNILERFSAQQFPDLHSELNLSSLELGDSALYFCASSVTGYAGELFFGEGSRLTVL.

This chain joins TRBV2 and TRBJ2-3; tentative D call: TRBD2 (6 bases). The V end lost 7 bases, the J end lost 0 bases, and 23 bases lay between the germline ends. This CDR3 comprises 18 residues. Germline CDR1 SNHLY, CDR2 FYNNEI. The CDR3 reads CASKFSSSRGLSTDTQYF. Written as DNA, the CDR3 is TGTGCCAGCAAGTTCTCGTCCTCCCGGGGACTCAGCACAGATACGCAGTATTTT.

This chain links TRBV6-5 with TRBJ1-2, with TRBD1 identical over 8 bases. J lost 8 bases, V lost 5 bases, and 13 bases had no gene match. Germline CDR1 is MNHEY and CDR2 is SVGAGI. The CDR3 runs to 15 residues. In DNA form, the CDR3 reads TGTGCCAGCAGTACCCAGGGGGCGCGGGTCAAGGGCTACACCTTC. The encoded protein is CASSTQGARVKGYTF.

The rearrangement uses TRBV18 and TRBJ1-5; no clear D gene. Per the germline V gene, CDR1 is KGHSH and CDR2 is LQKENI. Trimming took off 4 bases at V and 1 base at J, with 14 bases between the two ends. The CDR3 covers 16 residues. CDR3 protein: CASSHGVPESNQPQHF. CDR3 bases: TGTGCCAGCTCACACGGGGTTCCCGAGAGCAATCAGCCCCAGCATTTT.

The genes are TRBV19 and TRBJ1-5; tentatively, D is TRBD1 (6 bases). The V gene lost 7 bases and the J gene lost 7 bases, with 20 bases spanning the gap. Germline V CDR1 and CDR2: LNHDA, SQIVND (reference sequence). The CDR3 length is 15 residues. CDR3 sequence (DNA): TGTGCCAGTACCCCGGTTGGGGGCGCAGGACAGCCCCAGCATTTT. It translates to CASTPVGGAGQPQHF.

The CDR3 bases are TGTGCCAGCAGCCAAGAGGGGCAGGGTGGGACTGAAGCTTTCTTT. This gives the protein CASSQEGQGGTEAFF. This chain uses TRBV4-2 with TRBJ1-1; D is perhaps TRBD1 (5 bases). Between the trimmed V and J ends, which lost 0 bases and 5 bases, there was a span of 13 bases. Germline CDR1 reads LGHNA; CDR2 reads YNFKEQ. This CDR3 spans 15 amino acids.